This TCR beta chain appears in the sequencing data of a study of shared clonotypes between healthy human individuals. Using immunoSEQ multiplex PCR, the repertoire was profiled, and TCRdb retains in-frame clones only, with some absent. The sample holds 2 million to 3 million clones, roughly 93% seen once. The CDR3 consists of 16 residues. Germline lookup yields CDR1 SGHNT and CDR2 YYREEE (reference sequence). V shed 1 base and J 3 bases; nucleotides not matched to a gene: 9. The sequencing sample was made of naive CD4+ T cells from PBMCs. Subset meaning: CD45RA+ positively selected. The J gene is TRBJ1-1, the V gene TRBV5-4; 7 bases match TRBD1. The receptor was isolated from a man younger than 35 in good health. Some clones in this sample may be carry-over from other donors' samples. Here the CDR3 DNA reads TGTGCCAGCAGCTTGTATGCCGGGACAGCGGACACTGAAGCTTTCTTT. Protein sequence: CASSLYAGTADTEAFF. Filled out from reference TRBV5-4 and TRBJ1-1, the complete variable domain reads ETGVTQSPTHLIKTRGQQVTLRCSSQSGHNTVSWYQQALGQGPQFIFQYYREEENGRGNFPPRFSGLQFPNYSSELNVNALELDDSALYLCASSLYAGTADTEAFFGQGTRLTVV.